A few counts support the clone carrying this TCR beta chain. An end of the junction differs from the germline gene, which may be a read error. The germline CDR1 and CDR2 sequences are ENHRY and SYGVKD. The CDR3 spans 11 residues. The sample originates from a study of Graves' ophthalmopathy and Graves' hyperthyroidism. Background on the study: A follow-up of 18 months without ophthalmopathy meant that hyperthyroidism was stable.

The authors amplified TCR beta CDR3 regions from RNA transcripts. RT-PCR was first run with HTBI primers, then multiplex PCR in a second round. Using its own MiXCR run on the multiplex PCR reads, TCRdb lists one record per CDR3 protein. The profile covers over a million distinct CDR3 sequences, with less than 45% appearing a single time and 11% taken by the ten largest. The study recruited hyperthyroidism patients aged 18 to 65 who were newly diagnosed, under 2 months' duration. Pregnant or lactating patients and those with other autoimmune diseases or uncontrolled infections were excluded. The receptor was derived from an adult man with Graves' hyperthyroidism. The chain combines TRBV10-3 with TRBJ2-5, with D unclear. Material: peripheral blood or thyroid tissue (not recorded which). CDR3 sequence reads: CATSDPKTQYF. The CDR3 bases are TGTGCCACCAGTGACCCTAAGACCCAGTACTTC.